Each of the 17 T cell receptor beta chains below was sequenced from the same sample in a study of shared clonotypes between healthy human individuals. Profiled with immunoSEQ multiplex PCR; TCRdb holds only in-frame clones, not every one. Of about 710,000 clones detected, about 80% appear once; the ten largest clones hold around 2%. Sequenced: memory CD4+ T cells sorted from blood. Subset: CD45RA-negative fraction. All receptors come from a woman in her twenties or thirties in good health.

In this sample, this clone turned up once. Given a much more abundant clone one base away, this may be a read error. This CDR3 is also generated by other DNA sequences in the sample. CDR3 in DNA: TGTGCCAGCAGCCCGCAAAGGGACACTGAAGCTTTCTTT. It yields the protein CASSPQRDTEAFF. The gene calls are TRBV11-2 and TRBJ1-1; D not resolved. Germline V gene sequence: CDR1 SGHAT, CDR2 FQNNGV. V was cut by 5 bases and J by 3 bases, with 10 bases left in between. The CDR3 spans 13 residues.

This clone occurred a few times. This sequence joins TRBV29-1 and TRBJ1-4, with D tentatively TRBD1 (6 bases). Trimming pared 6 bases from V and 8 bases from J, leaving 10 bases between. The germline V gene encodes CDR1 SQVTM and CDR2 ANQGSEA. The CDR3 is 11 amino acids. This CDR3 reads CSVVQGEKLFF. DNA for the CDR3: TGCAGCGTCGTTCAGGGGGAAAAACTGTTTTTT.

The chain has TRBV2 and TRBJ2-1; D perhaps matches TRBD1 (5 bases). With 2 bases removed from V and 9 bases from J, the gap between germline ends came to 11 bases. The CDR3 length is 13 residues. Germline V gives CDR1 SNHLY, CDR2 FYNNEI. DNA for the CDR3: TGTGCCAGCAGTGAACAGGGCATGGGTGAGCAGTTCTTC. Translated: CASSEQGMGEQFF.

This clone qualifies as medium-sized. Other DNA sequences from this sample encode an identical CDR3 as well. V gene TRBV11-2 combines with J gene TRBJ1-4, with D perhaps matching TRBD1 (5 bases). This CDR3 spans 16 amino acids. Between the trimmed V and J ends, which lost 0 bases and 7 bases, there was a span of 15 bases. Germline CDR1 and CDR2: SGHAT and FQNNGV. The CDR3 sequence is CASSLESTGSVEKLFF. In nucleotides, the CDR3 is TGTGCCAGCAGCTTAGAATCAACAGGTTCGGTTGAAAAACTGTTTTTT.

This sequence joins TRBV30 and TRBJ1-1; TRBD1 is a possible D gene (6 bases). The V end lost 4 bases, the J end lost 6 bases, and 18 bases lay between the germline ends. This CDR3 contains 14 residues. The germline gives CDR1 GTSNPN, CDR2 SVGIG (reference sequence). The CDR3 sequence: CAWTQGPGWPEAFF. The CDR3 DNA reads as TGTGCCTGGACACAGGGCCCGGGGTGGCCTGAAGCTTTCTTT.

V and J are TRBV28 and TRBJ1-3, with D unclear. Trimming took off 8 bases at V and 2 bases at J, with 16 bases between the two ends. Germline assignment: CDR1 MDHEN and CDR2 SYDVKM. The CDR3 consists of 15 residues. For the CDR3, the DNA is TGTGCCAGCCTCAATTTGGGTGAACCTGGAAACACCATATATTTT. Protein: CASLNLGEPGNTIYF.

This clone has more than one count but fewer than ten. This rearrangement joins TRBV5-6 to TRBJ2-7; 7 positions agree with TRBD1. CDR1 is SGHDT and CDR2 is YYEEEE in the germline V gene. V shed 4 bases and J 5 bases; nucleotides not matched to a gene: 6. CDR3 length: 13 amino acids. The DNA for the CDR3 is TGTGCCAGCAGCGCGACAGGGAAGAACGAGCAGTACTTC. Translating it yields CASSATGKNEQYF.

This sequence joins TRBV7-9 and TRBJ2-5; 9 positions agree with TRBD1. The length of the CDR3 is 17 residues. Trimming took 4 bases from V and 1 from J; bases not matched to a gene: 10. CDR1 SEHNR and CDR2 FQNEAQ come from the germline V gene (reference sequence). This CDR3 reads CASSSSNRGRPQETQYF. The CDR3 nucleotides read TGTGCCAGCAGCTCATCCAACAGGGGGCGCCCCCAAGAGACCCAGTACTTC.

The gene calls are TRBV16 and TRBJ1-5; 7 positions match TRBD1. The length of the CDR3 is 14 residues. V trimming: 4 bases; J trimming: 9 bases; junction bases outside the gene matches: 9. The V gene's germline CDR1 is KGHSY and CDR2 FQNENV. The CDR3 sequence is CASSRQGGDGPQHF. Written as DNA, the CDR3 is TGTGCCAGCAGCCGACAGGGCGGGGACGGGCCCCAGCATTTT.

CDR3 in amino acids: CASSQDGRDQPQHF. CDR3 bases: TGCGCCAGCAGCCAAGACGGCAGGGATCAGCCCCAGCATTTT. The chain recombines TRBV4-1 with TRBJ1-5; D may be TRBD1 (5 bases). Deletions cut 0 bases from V and 5 bases from J, with 8 bases between. The CDR3 contains 14 residues. Germline V gene sequence: CDR1 MGHRA, CDR2 YSYEKL.

The V and J genes are TRBV28 and TRBJ1-1, with D uncertain. The CDR3 consists of 16 residues. Germline CDR1 MDHEN, CDR2 SYDVKM. V shed 5 bases and J shed 8 bases, with 24 bases lying between them. CDR3 region: CASSPPAGSEGIEAFF. DNA of the CDR3: TGTGCCAGCAGTCCCCCAGCCGGGTCGGAAGGGATAGAAGCTTTCTTT.

This sequence joins TRBV5-1 and TRBJ1-2; TRBD1 might be the D (6 bases). Germline V gene sequence: CDR1 SGHRS, CDR2 YFSETQ. V was cut by 4 bases and J by 4 bases, with 14 bases left in between. The CDR3 totals 14 residues. This CDR3 is CASSARTESYGYTF. CDR3 DNA sequence: TGCGCCAGCAGCGCCAGGACAGAGAGCTATGGCTACACCTTC.

The chain is built from TRBV7-8 and TRBJ2-5; 12 positions agree with TRBD2. Trimming took 7 bases from V and 5 from J; bases not matched to a gene: 17. Per germline, CDR1 SGHVS and CDR2 FQNEAQ. The CDR3 covers 18 residues. In nucleotides, the CDR3 is TGTGCCAGCATCGGGTCTAGCGGGAGGGCCCTTACGAGGGAGACCCAGTACTTC. It encodes CASIGSSGRALTRETQYF.

In this sample, this clone turned up once. The V and J genes are TRBV2 and TRBJ1-1, with D hard to call. Trimming took off 7 bases at V and 0 bases at J, with 12 bases between the two ends. The CDR3 loop spans 14 amino acids. The V gene's germline CDR1 is SNHLY and CDR2 FYNNEI. DNA for the CDR3: TGTGCCAGCACCGGACGTCGAATGAACACTGAAGCTTTCTTT. Translating gives CASTGRRMNTEAFF. Looking up the rest from reference TRBV2 and TRBJ1-1 gives the full variable domain: EPEVTQTPSHQVTQMGQEVILRCVPISNHLYFYWYRQILGQKVEFLVSFYNNEISEKSEIFDDQFSVERPDGSNFTLKIRSTKLEDSAMYFCASTGRRMNTEAFFGQGTRLTVV.

The genes are TRBV27 and TRBJ2-2; 9 nucleotides match TRBD1. In germline, CDR1 is MNHEY, CDR2 SMNVEV (reference sequence). The V gene end was trimmed by 2 bases and the J gene end by 7 bases; junction bases not matched to a gene: 8. The CDR3 loop spans 16 amino acids. The CDR3 here is CASSLVLGQGVGELFF. DNA for the CDR3: TGTGCCAGCAGTTTAGTTCTGGGACAGGGTGTCGGGGAGCTGTTTTTT.

The chain uses TRBV28 and TRBJ2-7; possible D gene TRBD1, 6 bases. This CDR3 comprises 12 residues. Germline CDR1 and CDR2: MDHEN and SYDVKM. V dropped 8 bases and J dropped 3 bases, with 11 bases sitting between them. The CDR3 protein is CASWSGDYEQYF. CDR3 bases: TGTGCCAGCTGGTCAGGGGACTACGAGCAGTACTTC.

The chain employs TRBV5-4 and TRBJ1-2, with D uncertain. This CDR3 is built from 14 residues. Germline lookup yields CDR1 SGHNT and CDR2 YYREEE (reference sequence). V was shortened by 0 bases and J by 4 bases, with 10 bases between the two germline ends. Written as DNA, the CDR3 is TGTGCCAGCAGCTTGGTCGGGGAAGCCTATGGCTACACCTTC. Translated, it gives CASSLVGEAYGYTF.